Listed below are T cell receptor beta chains from one sample, sequenced in a study of shared clonotypes between healthy human individuals. The data were produced by immunoSEQ multiplex PCR, yet TCRdb's version contains in-frame clones alone and is incomplete. The data show about 1.1 million clones, approximately 78% seen once. Sequences were obtained from memory CD4+ T cells from PBMCs. The origin of the receptors is a man between 18 and 35 years old in good health. Some clones in this sample may be carry-over from other donors' samples. CDR3s include the opening cysteine and the closing phenylalanine or tryptophan. Each record gives: V gene, D gene, J gene, clone size, CDR3 DNA, CDR3 protein. A D gene is named only where the DNA matches it firmly. Size values are once, few and many counts, or a class for expanded clones, and some rows have none.

>TRBV28|TRBD2|TRBJ2-2|-
TGTGCCAGCAGACCCGTCCGGGAGGGCCTCGATACCGGGGAGCTGTTTTTT
CASRPVREGLDTGELFF
>TRBV11-2|-|TRBJ2-1|-
TGTGCCAGCAGCTTACGCGGAGATAGCTCCTACAATGAGCAGTTCTTC
CASSLRGDSSYNEQFF
>TRBV5-1|TRBD1|TRBJ2-7|-
TGCGCCAGCAGCCAAGGCGGGACAGGGCGTTACGAGCAGTACTTC
CASSQGGTGRYEQYF
>TRBV7-2|-|TRBJ1-5|few
TGTGCCAGCACCATTCCGAATCAGCCCCAGCATTTT
CASTIPNQPQHF
>TRBV2|-|TRBJ2-1|-
TGTGCCAGCAGTGGAGCGGCGGGAAGCTCCTACAATGAGCAGTTCTTC
CASSGAAGSSYNEQFF
>TRBV28|TRBD2|TRBJ2-1|-
TGTGCCAGCAGTTTAGGGGGACTAGCGGGAGGGTACTACAATGAGCAGTTCTTC
CASSLGGLAGGYYNEQFF
>TRBV6-1|-|TRBJ2-1|few
TGTGCCAGCAGTTGGGAGTTCCATGAGCAGTTCTTC
CASSWEFHEQFF
>TRBV4-2|-|TRBJ2-5|-
TGTGCCAGCAGCCAAGATACAGCCGATCAAACAGGGCTGGAGACCCAGTACTTC
CASSQDTADQTGLETQYF
>TRBV6-1|-|TRBJ1-2|-
TGTGCCAGCAGTGAAGGGCCGATGAGAGCAAACTATGGCTACACCTTC
CASSEGPMRANYGYTF
>TRBV14|-|TRBJ1-1|-
TGTGCCAGCAGCCAAATGAGGGGGAGTAGAGTAATCACTGAAGCTTTCTTT
CASSQMRGSRVITEAFF
>TRBV14|TRBD1|TRBJ2-3|-
TGTGCCAGCAGCCAAAAAGGTCCGGGACAGGGCCCAGATACGCAGTATTTT
CASSQKGPGQGPDTQYF
>TRBV28|TRBD1|TRBJ1-2|-
TGTGCCAGCAGTACGGTTCGCGCGACAGGGGTACTGCTATATGGCTACACCTTC
CASSTVRATGVLLYGYTF
>TRBV7-9|-|TRBJ2-5|-
TGTGCCAGCAGCTTAGGGTTGGAGCAAGAGACCCAGTACTTC
CASSLGLEQETQYF
>TRBV18|TRBD1|TRBJ2-7|-
TGTGCCAGCTCGCCACCCGGGACAGACGAGCAGTACTTC
CASSPPGTDEQYF
>TRBV14|-|TRBJ2-7|-
TGTGCCAGCAGCCAAGTACAGGGTGGCGAGCAGTACTTC
CASSQVQGGEQYF
>TRBV5-1|-|TRBJ2-3|-
TGCGCCAGCAGCTTGGGGGGCCGGGATACGCAGTATTTT
CASSLGGRDTQYF
>TRBV4-2|TRBD1|TRBJ1-2|few
TGTGCCAGCAGACGAACTCAGGGGGATGGCTACACCTTC
CASRRTQGDGYTF
>TRBV7-8|TRBD2|TRBJ2-7|-
TGTGCCAGCAGCTTAGCATCGACTAGCGGGCTCTCCTACGAGCAGTACTTC
CASSLASTSGLSYEQYF
>TRBV5-8|-|TRBJ2-3|-
TGTGCCAGCAGCTTGAGGGCAGGGGCGGCAGATACGCAGTATTTT
CASSLRAGAADTQYF
>TRBV6-1|TRBD2|TRBJ2-7|-
TGTGCCAGCATCCCTAGCGGGAGGCTGGGGGAGCAGTACTTC
CASIPSGRLGEQYF
>TRBV18|TRBD1|TRBJ2-1|few
TGTGCCAGCTCACCACCAAGACAGGGGGAATACAATGAGCAGTTCTTC
CASSPPRQGEYNEQFF
>TRBV2|-|TRBJ2-7|-
TGTGCCAGCGATGGTCGGGAGCCCAACGAGCAGTACTTC
CASDGREPNEQYF
>TRBV10-3|TRBD2|TRBJ2-1|few
TGTGCCATCAGTGGTTTAGCGGGAGAATCCTACAATGAGCAGTTCTTC
CAISGLAGESYNEQFF
>TRBV15|TRBD2|TRBJ2-3|-
TGTGCCACCAGCGCCCCTCGCGGTCTAGCGGGAGGACACGATACGCAGTATTTT
CATSAPRGLAGGHDTQYF
>TRBV19|-|TRBJ1-1|-
TGTGCCTCTAACGCCGGCTTGAACACTGAAGCTTTCTTT
CASNAGLNTEAFF
>TRBV27|-|TRBJ1-2|-
TGTGCCAGCAGTTTATTAAGTCGGGGGGCCTATGGCTACACCTTC
CASSLLSRGAYGYTF
>TRBV7-3|TRBD1|TRBJ1-1|-
TGTGCCAGCAGCGCCAAGGACAGGGGTAAAGCTTTCTTT
CASSAKDRGKAFF
>TRBV7-2|TRBD1|TRBJ2-1|-
TGTGCCAGCAGCTTCTTGGCAGGGGGCGATTTTACTAGCTACAATGAGCAGTTCTTC
CASSFLAGGDFTSYNEQFF